This TCR beta chain was sequenced during a study of blood T cell repertoires in COVID-19. The ends were cut back, 2 bases at V and 4 bases at J, with 9 bases in the middle. The germline V gene has CDR1 GTSNPN and CDR2 SVGIG (reference sequence). The CDR3 contains 13 residues. The repertoire was sequenced with immunoSEQ multiplex PCR; TCRdb's copy has only in-frame clones and lacks some. The sample shows about 53,000 clones, just over 85% of them seen only once. The specimen was peripheral blood. This clonotype was obtained from a man older than 75 with acute or convalescent COVID-19. The chain is built from TRBV30 and TRBJ1-5; maybe TRBD1 (6 bases). CDR3 nucleotides: TGTGCCTGGAGTCGGGGGGCAAATCAGCCCCAGCATTTT. Its translation is CAWSRGANQPQHF.